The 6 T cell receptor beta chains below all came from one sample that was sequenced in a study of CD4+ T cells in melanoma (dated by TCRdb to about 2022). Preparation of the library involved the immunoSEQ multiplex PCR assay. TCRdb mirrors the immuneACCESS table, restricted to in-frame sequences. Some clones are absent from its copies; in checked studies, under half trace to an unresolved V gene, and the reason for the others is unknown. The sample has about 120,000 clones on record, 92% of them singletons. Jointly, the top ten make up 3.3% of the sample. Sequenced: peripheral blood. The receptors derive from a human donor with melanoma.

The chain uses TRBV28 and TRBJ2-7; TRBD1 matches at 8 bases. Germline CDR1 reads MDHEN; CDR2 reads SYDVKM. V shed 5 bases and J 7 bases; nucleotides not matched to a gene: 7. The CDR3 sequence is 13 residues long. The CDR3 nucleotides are TGTGCCAGCAGTAAGACAGGGGCGGATGAGCAGTACTTC. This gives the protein CASSKTGADEQYF.

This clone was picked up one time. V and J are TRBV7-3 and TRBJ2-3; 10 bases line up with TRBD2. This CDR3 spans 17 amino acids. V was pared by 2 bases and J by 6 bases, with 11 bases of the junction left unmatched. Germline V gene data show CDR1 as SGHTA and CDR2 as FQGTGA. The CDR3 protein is CASSLLPSGGISDTQYF. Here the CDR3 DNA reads TGTGCCAGCAGCTTACTCCCTAGCGGGGGAATATCGGATACGCAGTATTTT.

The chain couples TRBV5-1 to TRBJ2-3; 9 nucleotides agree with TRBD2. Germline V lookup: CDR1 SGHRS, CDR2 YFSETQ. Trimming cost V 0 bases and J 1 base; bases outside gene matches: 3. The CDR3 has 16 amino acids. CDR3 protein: CASSLGIAGGTDTQYF. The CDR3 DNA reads TGCGCCAGCAGCTTGGGAATAGCGGGGGGCACAGATACGCAGTATTTT.

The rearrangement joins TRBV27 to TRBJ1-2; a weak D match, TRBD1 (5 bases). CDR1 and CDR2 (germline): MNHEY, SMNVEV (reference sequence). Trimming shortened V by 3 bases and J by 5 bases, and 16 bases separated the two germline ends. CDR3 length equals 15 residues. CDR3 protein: CASSFTRQRAYGYTF. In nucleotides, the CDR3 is TGTGCCAGCAGTTTCACACGACAGAGGGCATATGGCTACACCTTC.

CDR3 sequence (DNA): TGTGCCATCAGTCGCGGGGGGGCTTCAGATACGCAGTATTTT. Translation: CAISRGGASDTQYF. The J gene is TRBJ2-3, the V gene TRBV10-3; TRBD2 agrees at 9 bases. The CDR3 runs to 14 residues. Germline CDR1 and CDR2: ENHRY and SYGVKD. V shed 5 bases and J 4 bases; nucleotides not matched to a gene: 4.

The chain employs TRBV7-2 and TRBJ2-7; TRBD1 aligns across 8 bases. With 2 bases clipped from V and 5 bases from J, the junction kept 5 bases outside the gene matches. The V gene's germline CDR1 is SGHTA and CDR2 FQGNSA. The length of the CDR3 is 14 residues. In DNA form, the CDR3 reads TGTGCCAGCAGCTTACAGGGGGCCGGCCACGAGCAGTACTTC. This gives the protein CASSLQGAGHEQYF.